The 18 T cell receptor beta chains below were found in one sample sequenced in a study of blood T cell repertoires in COVID-19 (dated by TCRdb to the early 2020s). Library preparation employed the immunoSEQ multiplex PCR assay. TCRdb mirrors the immuneACCESS table, restricted to in-frame sequences. Some clones are absent from its copies; in checked studies, under half trace to an unresolved V gene, and the reason for the others is unknown. This sample lists more than 200,000 clones; about 90% were detected once. The ten largest clones capture 2% to 2.5% of the sample. Sequencing was done on a sample of peripheral blood. Receptors originate from a woman aged 50 to 60 with acute or convalescent COVID-19.

The table lists this clone with a count of one. The chain employs TRBV5-4 and TRBJ1-2, with D uncertain. V gave up 1 base and J gave up 8 bases, with 12 bases separating them. The CDR3 has 13 residues. Germline CDR1 and CDR2: SGHNT and YYREEE (reference sequence). CDR3 sequence (DNA): TGTGCCAGCAGCTTGACGGGGATCGGAGGCTACACCTTC. Residues: CASSLTGIGGYTF.

DNA for the CDR3: TGCGCCAGCAGCCAAGGTCTTAGCCTCTACGAGCAGTACTTC. Its protein is CASSQGLSLYEQYF. V usage is TRBV4-3 and J usage is TRBJ2-7; D gene ambiguous. V lost 1 base and J lost 3, with 10 bases in between. Per the germline V gene, CDR1 is LGHNA and CDR2 is YSLEER. The CDR3 is 14 residues long.

The V and J genes are TRBV5-1 and TRBJ2-5; a weak D match, TRBD2 (5 bases). V lost 0 bases and J 1 base, leaving 13 bases between the germline ends. The CDR3 extends over 16 amino acids. Germline lookup yields CDR1 SGHRS and CDR2 YFSETQ. The chain's CDR3 is CASSLGPLGGQETQYF. In nucleotides, the CDR3 is TGCGCCAGCAGCTTGGGCCCTTTAGGAGGCCAAGAGACCCAGTACTTC.

With respect to this clone: The sample carries other DNA sequences with the same CDR3. The V call is TRBV19, the J call TRBJ2-6, with 7 bases that match TRBD1. The junction had 5 bases not matched to a gene; V was cut back by 6 bases and J by 3 bases. CDR1 is LNHDA and CDR2 is SQIVND in the germline V gene (reference sequence). The CDR3 is 15 residues long. DNA for the CDR3: TGTGCCAGTAGAAGACAGGGTTATGGGGCCAACGTCCTGACTTTC. It encodes CASRRQGYGANVLTF.

The V call is TRBV6-2 or TRBV6-3, the J call TRBJ1-5; D call uncertain. Between the trimmed V and J ends, which lost 5 bases and 7 bases, there was a span of 12 bases. The CDR3 loop spans 13 amino acids. Germline V gene lookup returns CDR1 MNHEY and CDR2 SVGEGT. The CDR3 nucleotides read TGTGCCAGCAGTACCACGACAAGACAGCCCCAGCATTTT. As protein: CASSTTTRQPQHF.

The V and J genes are TRBV27 and TRBJ2-3, with 11 positions matching TRBD2. The CDR3 extends over 17 amino acids. Germline CDR1 and CDR2: MNHEY and SMNVEV (reference sequence). V dropped 5 bases and J dropped 2; count of bases not matched to a gene: 9. The CDR3 region is CASSPPTSGGYTDTQYF. CDR3 sequence (DNA): TGTGCCAGCAGTCCCCCTACTAGCGGGGGCTACACAGATACGCAGTATTTT.

The V gene is TRBV3-1 (or the pseudogene TRBV3-2), the J gene TRBJ2-5, with 10 positions matching TRBD2. V lost 4 bases, J lost 3 bases, and 2 bases stayed unmatched. CDR3 size: 14 residues. CDR1 LGHDT and CDR2 YNNKEL come from the germline V gene (reference sequence). Here the CDR3 reads CASSRLAGEETQYF. The CDR3 DNA sequence: TGTGCCAGCAGCCGTCTAGCGGGAGAAGAGACCCAGTACTTC.

The V and J genes are TRBV3-1 (or the pseudogene TRBV3-2) and TRBJ1-6, with 7 bases fitting TRBD1. The V segment lost 0 bases and the J segment 7 bases; nucleotides outside the gene matches: 9. The CDR3 runs 17 residues. Germline assignment: CDR1 LGHDT and CDR2 YNNKEL (reference sequence). The CDR3 nucleotides read TGTGCCAGCAGCCAAGATCGGGTGGGACAGTTCAATTCACCCCTCCACTTT. It encodes CASSQDRVGQFNSPLHF.

This clone appeared a single time. The rearrangement joins TRBV5-6 to TRBJ2-4; 9 bases match TRBD1. The germline gives CDR1 SGHDT, CDR2 YYEEEE. The CDR3 is made up of 14 amino acids. Trimming took 3 bases from V and 5 from J; bases not matched to a gene: 3. The CDR3 loop reads CASSWTGEQNIQYF. The CDR3 DNA sequence: TGTGCCAGCAGCTGGACAGGGGAGCAAAACATTCAGTACTTC.

J is TRBJ2-7 and V is TRBV2; tentative D call: TRBD2 (6 bases). This CDR3 has 13 residues. Germline-derived CDR1 and CDR2 are SNHLY and FYNNEI. V lost 8 bases and J 6 bases, leaving 17 bases between the germline ends. The CDR3 loop is CASSWGESTEQYF. The CDR3 DNA reads as TGTGCCAGCTCCTGGGGGGAATCGACCGAGCAGTACTTC.

The genes are TRBV12-3 or TRBV12-4 and TRBJ2-1; D remains ambiguous. CDR3 length: 11 residues. Trimming shortened V by 3 bases and J by 6 bases, and 3 bases separated the two germline ends. CDR3 in amino acids: CASSFLNEQFF. The CDR3 DNA is TGTGCCAGCAGTTTCCTCAATGAGCAGTTCTTC.

The rearrangement joins TRBV12-3 or TRBV12-4 to TRBJ1-6, with unresolved D. Trimming pared 4 bases from V and 9 bases from J, leaving 7 bases between. This CDR3 contains 12 residues. As DNA, the CDR3 is TGTGCCAGCAGTTGGAGCGGTTCACCCCTCCACTTT. Its translation is CASSWSGSPLHF.

V usage is TRBV19 and J usage is TRBJ2-2; a possible D gene is TRBD1 (6 bases). CDR3 length: 13 residues. Germline V CDR1 and CDR2: LNHDA, SQIVND (reference sequence). Trimming took off 5 bases at V and 5 bases at J, with 9 bases between the two ends. CDR3 nucleotides: TGTGCCAGTAGTGGGCAGGGGACCGGGGAGCTGTTTTTT. As protein: CASSGQGTGELFF.

CDR3 loop: CASSSLSGSAYEQYF. The DNA of the CDR3 is TGTGCCAGCAGTTCCCTAAGCGGGAGTGCCTACGAGCAGTACTTC. The chain is built from TRBV27 and TRBJ2-7, with 8 bases lining up with TRBD2. Germline V gives CDR1 MNHEY, CDR2 SMNVEV (reference sequence). Trimming at V came to 4 bases and at J to 2 bases, leaving 7 bases not matched to a gene. CDR3 size: 15 residues.

The chain employs TRBV19 and TRBJ1-5; D is possibly TRBD1 (5 bases). CDR1 is LNHDA and CDR2 is SQIVND in the germline V gene (reference sequence). This CDR3 is 14 amino acids long. The germline V and J ends were trimmed by 7 bases and 2 bases, with 12 bases remaining between them. CDR3 residues: CASNSGDRNQPQHF. Here the CDR3 DNA reads TGTGCCAGTAATTCGGGGGACCGCAATCAGCCCCAGCATTTT.

This chain joins TRBV5-1 and TRBJ2-1; D is perhaps TRBD2 (7 bases). V lost 4 bases and J lost 9, with 20 bases in between. Per germline, CDR1 SGHRS and CDR2 YFSETQ. This CDR3 is built from 15 residues. CDR3 nucleotides: TGCGCCAGCAGCCCTGGGGGGGGCGGGACAAGTGAGCAGTTCTTC. It is translated as CASSPGGGGTSEQFF.

Only one count was recorded for this clone. The rearrangement joins TRBV19 to TRBJ2-7; TRBD2 aligns across 14 bases. V gave up 3 bases and J gave up 4 bases; unmatched junction bases: 2. The germline gives CDR1 LNHDA, CDR2 SQIVND (reference sequence). The CDR3 is made up of 15 amino acids. The CDR3 DNA follows: TGTGCCAGTAGTATGGGGACTAGCGGGAGTTACGAGCAGTACTTC. Protein product: CASSMGTSGSYEQYF.

This chain connects TRBV5-5 to TRBJ1-4; D might be TRBD1 (5 bases). The germline V gene encodes CDR1 SGHKS and CDR2 YYEKEE (reference sequence). The length of the CDR3 is 15 residues. V lost 3 bases to trimming and J lost 5 bases, with 14 bases between them. The CDR3, as DNA: TGTGCCAGCAGCTCGCTGGGGGGTCTCAATGAAAAACTGTTTTTT. Protein: CASSSLGGLNEKLFF.